The present T cell receptor beta chain was sequenced within a study of blood T cell repertoires in COVID-19. Overall study context: From T cells, B-cell-depleted T cells, or PBMCs came the material, which was cDNA or gDNA.

Trimming removed 5 bases at V and 0 bases at J, with 8 bases between. CDR3 size: 15 residues. The germline gives CDR1 LGHDT, CDR2 YNNKEL (reference sequence). The table lists this clone with a few counts. Per the original data handling: Quantification of nucleated cells was approximated via reference gene primer amplification. Libraries were prepared by immunoSEQ multiplex PCR; TCRdb keeps only in-frame clonotypes and omits some of them. V and J calls and clone size are as listed in that table; D and trimming were resolved from the DNA. The data show roughly 250,000 clones, 90% to 95% seen once. Participants, roughly 18 to 90 years old, spanned under 30 US areas. Assignment of participants to cohorts was predicated upon participant-reported clinical history.

V is TRBV3-1 (or the pseudogene TRBV3-2) and J is TRBJ2-6; D uncertain. This clonotype originated in a young woman who had recovered from COVID-19. The specimen sequenced was PBMCs or T cells enriched from blood (not recorded which). The CDR3 DNA is TGTGCCAGCAGCTCAGGAATCTCTGGGGCCAACGTCCTGACTTTC. This encodes CASSSGISGANVLTF.